These T cell receptor beta chains were read from a single sample in a study of T-cell reconstitution after alpha-beta-depleted transplantation in children. TCRdb re-derived calls from the PCR reads in MiXCR, one entry per CDR3 protein. This table has fewer than 750,000 distinct CDR3 sequences, roughly 27% appearing once. The sequencing used PBMCs, collected before TCRalphabeta/CD19-depleted stem cell transplant. These receptor sequences come from a boy younger than two with Wiskott-Aldrich syndrome, due to receive a stem cell transplant. The CDR3 runs from the conserved cysteine through the conserved F or W. Each record gives: D gene, V gene, clone size, J gene, CDR3 length, CDR3 protein, CDR3 DNA. A D gene is named only where the DNA matches it firmly. The listing skips clone size in some rows; elsewhere it reads once, few, many or a size class.

D gene: -
V gene: TRBV7-3
clone size: few
J gene: TRBJ2-1
CDR3 length: 13
CDR3 protein: CASSLSGKREQFF
CDR3 DNA: TGTGCCAGCAGCTTATCCGGGAAGAGAGAGCAGTTCTTC

D gene: TRBD2
V gene: TRBV5-1
clone size: -
J gene: TRBJ2-1
CDR3 length: 15
CDR3 protein: CASSLYSSGSDEQFF
CDR3 DNA: TGCGCCAGCAGCTTGTATTCTAGCGGGAGTGATGAGCAGTTCTTT

D gene: -
V gene: TRBV20-1
clone size: -
J gene: TRBJ1-3
CDR3 length: 12
CDR3 protein: CSAAGSGNTIYF
CDR3 DNA: TGCAGTGCTGCGGGCTCTGGAAACACCATATATTTT

D gene: -
V gene: TRBV2
clone size: few
J gene: TRBJ2-1
CDR3 length: 16
CDR3 protein: CASSEEVAPPGNEQFF
CDR3 DNA: TGTGCCAGCAGTGAAGAGGTAGCGCCCCCTGGGAATGAGCAGTTCTTC

D gene: -
V gene: TRBV5-4
clone size: -
J gene: TRBJ2-4
CDR3 length: 14
CDR3 protein: CASSLELAKNIQYF
CDR3 DNA: TGTGCCAGCAGCTTGGAGCTAGCCAAAAACATTCAGTACTTC

D gene: TRBD2
V gene: TRBV5-1
clone size: -
J gene: TRBJ2-1
CDR3 length: 17
CDR3 protein: CASGLFLAGGVNNEQFF
CDR3 DNA: TGCGCCAGCGGCTTGTTCCTAGCGGGAGGTGTGAACAATGAGCAGTTCTTC

D gene: -
V gene: TRBV10-3
clone size: -
J gene: TRBJ2-3
CDR3 length: 13
CDR3 protein: CAISRGSTDTQYF
CDR3 DNA: TGTGCCATCAGCCGAGGGAGCACAGATACGCAGTATTTT

D gene: TRBD2
V gene: TRBV29-1
clone size: -
J gene: TRBJ2-5
CDR3 length: 14
CDR3 protein: CSVVRELGQETQYF
CDR3 DNA: TGCAGCGTTGTGCGGGAGTTGGGCCAAGAGACCCAGTACTTC

D gene: TRBD1
V gene: TRBV5-1
clone size: -
J gene: TRBJ2-1
CDR3 length: 17
CDR3 protein: CASSGQGANLRTNEQFF
CDR3 DNA: TGCGCCAGCAGCGGACAGGGGGCAAACCTGAGGACCAATGAGCAGTTCTTC

D gene: TRBD2
V gene: TRBV29-1
clone size: few
J gene: TRBJ2-1
CDR3 length: 16
CDR3 protein: CSVAGTSGRLYNEQFF
CDR3 DNA: TGCAGCGTTGCCGGGACTAGCGGGAGGCTTTACAATGAGCAGTTCTTC

D gene: -
V gene: TRBV7-2
clone size: -
J gene: TRBJ2-2
CDR3 length: 15
CDR3 protein: CASSPSGGGSGELFF
CDR3 DNA: TGTGCCAGCAGTCCAAGTGGGGGCGGGAGCGGGGAGCTGTTTTTT

D gene: TRBD2
V gene: TRBV6-1
clone size: few
J gene: TRBJ2-1
CDR3 length: 13
CDR3 protein: CASRGTSGNEQFF
CDR3 DNA: TGTGCCAGCAGGGGGACTAGCGGGAATGAGCAGTTCTTC

D gene: TRBD2
V gene: TRBV6-1
clone size: few
J gene: TRBJ2-7
CDR3 length: 15
CDR3 protein: CATRTSGRAGHEQYF
CDR3 DNA: TGTGCCACCCGGACTAGCGGGAGGGCCGGGCACGAGCAGTACTTC

D gene: -
V gene: TRBV5-1
clone size: few
J gene: TRBJ2-6
CDR3 length: 14
CDR3 protein: CASRTSGGANVLTF
CDR3 DNA: TGCGCCAGCCGGACCAGTGGCGGGGCCAACGTCCTGACTTTC

D gene: -
V gene: TRBV11-3
clone size: few
J gene: TRBJ1-5
CDR3 length: 15
CDR3 protein: CASSPCLSGNQPQHF
CDR3 DNA: TGTGCCAGCAGCCCCTGTTTAAGTGGCAATCAGCCCCAGCATTTT

D gene: TRBD2
V gene: TRBV20-1
clone size: -
J gene: TRBJ2-5
CDR3 length: 14
CDR3 protein: CSARDRAGGETQYF
CDR3 DNA: TGCAGTGCTAGAGATCGGGCGGGAGGGGAGACCCAGTACTTC

D gene: TRBD2
V gene: TRBV5-1
clone size: few
J gene: TRBJ2-3
CDR3 length: 15
CDR3 protein: CASSLISSGTDTQYF
CDR3 DNA: TGCGCCAGCAGCTTGATTTCTAGCGGGACAGATACGCAGTATTTT

D gene: -
V gene: TRBV5-1
clone size: few
J gene: TRBJ2-5
CDR3 length: 12
CDR3 protein: CASGQIQETQYF
CDR3 DNA: TGCGCCAGCGGGCAGATCCAAGAGACCCAGTACTTC

D gene: -
V gene: TRBV5-4
clone size: -
J gene: TRBJ2-5
CDR3 length: 15
CDR3 protein: CASSLDGEFGETQYF
CDR3 DNA: TGTGCCAGCAGCTTGGACGGGGAATTTGGGGAGACCCAGTACTTC

D gene: TRBD2
V gene: TRBV2
clone size: few
J gene: TRBJ2-3
CDR3 length: 16
CDR3 protein: CASRDGLAGVSDTQYF
CDR3 DNA: TGTGCCAGCAGGGACGGACTAGCGGGAGTCTCCGATACGCAGTATTTT

D gene: -
V gene: TRBV20-1
clone size: once
J gene: TRBJ1-5
CDR3 length: 14
CDR3 protein: CSARGDSSNQPQHF
CDR3 DNA: TGCAGTGCTAGAGGCGACAGTAGCAATCAGCCCCAGCATTTT

D gene: TRBD1
V gene: TRBV12-3/TRBV12-4
clone size: few
J gene: TRBJ1-5
CDR3 length: 18
CDR3 protein: CASSLGTGTLRGNQPQHF
CDR3 DNA: TGTGCCAGCAGTTTAGGGACAGGGACTCTAAGGGGCAATCAGCCCCAGCATTTT

D gene: -
V gene: TRBV5-1
clone size: -
J gene: TRBJ1-6
CDR3 length: 16
CDR3 protein: CASSLTGGSSGSPLHF
CDR3 DNA: TGCGCCAGCAGCTTGACTGGGGGTTCGAGCGGTTCACCCCTCCACTTT

D gene: -
V gene: TRBV3-1
clone size: once
J gene: TRBJ2-7
CDR3 length: 16
CDR3 protein: CASSYSPGTQAGEQYF
CDR3 DNA: TGTGCCAGCAGCTATAGCCCCGGGACCCAGGCCGGCGAGCAGTACTTC

D gene: TRBD1
V gene: TRBV2
clone size: -
J gene: TRBJ1-1
CDR3 length: 14
CDR3 protein: CASIGQGLSAEAFF
CDR3 DNA: TGTGCCAGCATAGGACAGGGTCTAAGCGCTGAAGCTTTCTTT

D gene: -
V gene: TRBV10-2
clone size: few
J gene: TRBJ2-1
CDR3 length: 14
CDR3 protein: CASTGVARVGEQFF
CDR3 DNA: TGCGCCAGCACGGGGGTAGCGAGGGTAGGGGAGCAGTTCTTC

D gene: -
V gene: TRBV25-1
clone size: -
J gene: TRBJ2-1
CDR3 length: 11
CDR3 protein: CASKVDNEQFF
CDR3 DNA: TGTGCCAGCAAAGTTGACAATGAGCAGTTCTTC

D gene: -
V gene: TRBV20-1
clone size: few
J gene: TRBJ2-3
CDR3 length: 16
CDR3 protein: CSASGLRGVNTDTQYF
CDR3 DNA: TGCAGTGCTAGTGGACTCCGCGGAGTTAACACAGATACGCAGTATTTT

D gene: -
V gene: TRBV20-1
clone size: few
J gene: TRBJ1-4
CDR3 length: 13
CDR3 protein: CSATGTSREKLFF
CDR3 DNA: TGCAGTGCTACCGGGACAAGTCGGGAAAAACTGTTTTTT

D gene: TRBD1
V gene: TRBV4-2
clone size: few
J gene: TRBJ2-7
CDR3 length: 16
CDR3 protein: CASSLSTGQGAYEQYF
CDR3 DNA: TGTGCCAGCAGCCTCTCGACGGGACAGGGGGCATACGAGCAGTACTTC

D gene: -
V gene: TRBV20-1
clone size: -
J gene: TRBJ1-2
CDR3 length: 15
CDR3 protein: CSAPPQTGNNYGYTF
CDR3 DNA: TGCAGTGCTCCGCCACAGACAGGAAATAACTATGGCTACACCTTC

D gene: TRBD2
V gene: TRBV7-3
clone size: -
J gene: TRBJ2-2
CDR3 length: 16
CDR3 protein: CASSLLAGSRAGELFF
CDR3 DNA: TGTGCCAGCAGCTTACTAGCGGGGTCTCGCGCCGGGGAGCTGTTTTTT

D gene: TRBD2
V gene: TRBV3-1
clone size: -
J gene: TRBJ2-3
CDR3 length: 18
CDR3 protein: CASSLDQLAGGPTDTQYF
CDR3 DNA: TGTGCCAGCAGTTTAGACCAACTAGCGGGAGGCCCCACAGATACGCAGTATTTT

D gene: -
V gene: TRBV20-1
clone size: -
J gene: TRBJ1-4
CDR3 length: 15
CDR3 protein: CSARTTPTTNEKLFF
CDR3 DNA: TGCAGTGCTAGAACTACACCTACAACTAATGAAAAACTGTTTTTT

D gene: TRBD2
V gene: TRBV14
clone size: few
J gene: TRBJ2-7
CDR3 length: 16
CDR3 protein: CASSLRLAETAYEQYF
CDR3 DNA: TGTGCCAGCAGCCTTAGACTAGCGGAGACAGCCTACGAGCAGTACTTC